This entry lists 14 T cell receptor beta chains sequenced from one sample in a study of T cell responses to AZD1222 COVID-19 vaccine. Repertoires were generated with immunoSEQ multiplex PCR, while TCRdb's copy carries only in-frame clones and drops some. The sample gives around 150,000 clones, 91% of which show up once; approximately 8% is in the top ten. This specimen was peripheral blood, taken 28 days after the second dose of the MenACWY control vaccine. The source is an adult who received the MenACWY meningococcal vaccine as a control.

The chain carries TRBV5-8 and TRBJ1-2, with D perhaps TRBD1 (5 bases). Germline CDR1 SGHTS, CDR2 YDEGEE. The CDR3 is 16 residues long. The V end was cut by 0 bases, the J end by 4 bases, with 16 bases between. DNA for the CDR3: TGTGCCAGCAGCTTGGCCGGGCAGGGCCGGGGCTATGGCTACACCTTC. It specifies CASSLAGQGRGYGYTF.

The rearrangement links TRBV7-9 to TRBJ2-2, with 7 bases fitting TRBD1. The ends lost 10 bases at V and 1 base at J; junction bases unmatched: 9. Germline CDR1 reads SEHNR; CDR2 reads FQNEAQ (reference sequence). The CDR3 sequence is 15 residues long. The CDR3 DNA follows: TGTGCCATTCTCGGGACAGCCCTGAACACCGGGGAGCTGTTTTTT. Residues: CAILGTALNTGELFF.

CDR3 residues: CSARRSEAFF. CDR3 nucleotide sequence: TGCAGTGCTAGGAGGAGTGAAGCTTTCTTT. The V gene is TRBV20-1, the J gene TRBJ1-1; no firm D call. The CDR3 totals 10 residues. Trimming cost V 3 bases and J 7 bases, with 6 bases left between them. Germline assignment: CDR1 DFQATT and CDR2 SNEGSKA (reference sequence).

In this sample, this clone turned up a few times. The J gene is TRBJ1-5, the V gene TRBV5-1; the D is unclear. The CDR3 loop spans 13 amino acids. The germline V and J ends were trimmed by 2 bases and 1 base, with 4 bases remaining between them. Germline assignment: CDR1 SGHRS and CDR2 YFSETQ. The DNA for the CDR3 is TGCGCCAGCAGCTTAGGGAGCAATCAGCCCCAGCATTTT. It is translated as CASSLGSNQPQHF. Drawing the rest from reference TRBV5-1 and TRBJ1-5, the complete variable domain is KAGVTQTPRYLIKTRGQQVTLSCSPISGHRSVSWYQQTPGQGLQFLFEYFSETQRNKGNFPGRFSGRQFSNSRSEMNVSTLELGDSALYLCASSLGSNQPQHFGDGTRLSIL.

In nucleotides, the CDR3 is TGTGCCAGCAGTGCCTTGGTAGCGGGGGGCCCGAACACCGGGGAGCTGTTTTTT. This codes for CASSALVAGGPNTGELFF. The chain recombines TRBV6-1 with TRBJ2-2, with 10 positions matching TRBD2. Germline-derived CDR1 and CDR2 are MNHNS and SASEGT. The CDR3 is 18 amino acids. Trimming took 4 bases from V and 0 from J; bases not matched to a gene: 8.

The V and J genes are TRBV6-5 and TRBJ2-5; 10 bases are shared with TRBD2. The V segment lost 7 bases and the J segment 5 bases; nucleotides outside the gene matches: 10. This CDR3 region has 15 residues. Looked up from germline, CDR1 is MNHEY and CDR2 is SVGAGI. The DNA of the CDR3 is TGTGCCAGCACCCTAGCGGGGGCTACGGGGGAGACCCAGTACTTC. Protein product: CASTLAGATGETQYF.

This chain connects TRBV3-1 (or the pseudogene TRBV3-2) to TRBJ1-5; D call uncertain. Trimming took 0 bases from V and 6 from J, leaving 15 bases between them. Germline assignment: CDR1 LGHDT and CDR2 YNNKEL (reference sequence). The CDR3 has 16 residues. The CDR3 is CASSQDGGIWRQPQHF. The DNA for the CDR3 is TGTGCCAGCAGCCAAGATGGTGGGATCTGGCGTCAGCCCCAGCATTTT.

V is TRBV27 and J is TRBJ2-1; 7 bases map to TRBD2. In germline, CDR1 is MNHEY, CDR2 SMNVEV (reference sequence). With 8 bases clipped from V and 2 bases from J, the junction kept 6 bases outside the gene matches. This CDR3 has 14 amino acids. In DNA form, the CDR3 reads TGTGCCAGCGGATTAGCGGGCCCCTACAATGAGCAGTTCTTC. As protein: CASGLAGPYNEQFF.

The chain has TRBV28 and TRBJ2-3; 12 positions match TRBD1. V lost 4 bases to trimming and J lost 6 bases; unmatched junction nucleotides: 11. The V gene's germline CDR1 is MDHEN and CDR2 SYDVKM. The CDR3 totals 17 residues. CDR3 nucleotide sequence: TGTGCCAGCAGTTCCAGACCGGGACAGGGGGCATCTGATACGCAGTATTTT. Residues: CASSSRPGQGASDTQYF.

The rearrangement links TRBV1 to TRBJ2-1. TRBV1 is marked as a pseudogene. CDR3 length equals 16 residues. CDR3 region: CTSSHSGTDSYNEQFF. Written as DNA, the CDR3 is TGCACCAGCAGCCACTCAGGGACGGATTCCTACAATGAGCAGTTCTTC.

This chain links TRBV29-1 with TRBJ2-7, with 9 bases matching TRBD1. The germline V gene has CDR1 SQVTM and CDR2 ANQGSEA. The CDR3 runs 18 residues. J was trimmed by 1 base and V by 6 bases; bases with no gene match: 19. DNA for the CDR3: TGCAGCGTAAAACAGGGGGCACGACACGCCAGCGGATCCTACGAGCAGTACTTC. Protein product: CSVKQGARHASGSYEQYF.

The CDR3 sequence is CASSQVQGETQYF. The CDR3 nucleotides read TGTGCCAGCAGCCAAGTTCAGGGGGAGACCCAGTACTTC. The chain combines TRBV3-1 (or the pseudogene TRBV3-2) with TRBJ2-5; possible D gene TRBD1, 6 bases. This CDR3 is built from 13 residues. Trimming removed 1 base from V and 5 bases from J, with 8 bases in between. Germline CDR1 and CDR2: LGHDT and YNNKEL (reference sequence).

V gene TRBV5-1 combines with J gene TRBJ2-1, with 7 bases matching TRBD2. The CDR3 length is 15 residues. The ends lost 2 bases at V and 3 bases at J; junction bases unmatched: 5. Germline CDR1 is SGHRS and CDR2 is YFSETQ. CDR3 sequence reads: CASSFTGTNYNEQFF. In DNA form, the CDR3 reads TGCGCCAGCAGCTTCACCGGGACTAACTACAATGAGCAGTTCTTC. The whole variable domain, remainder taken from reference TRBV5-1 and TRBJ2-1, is KAGVTQTPRYLIKTRGQQVTLSCSPISGHRSVSWYQQTPGQGLQFLFEYFSETQRNKGNFPGRFSGRQFSNSRSEMNVSTLELGDSALYLCASSFTGTNYNEQFFGPGTRLTVL.

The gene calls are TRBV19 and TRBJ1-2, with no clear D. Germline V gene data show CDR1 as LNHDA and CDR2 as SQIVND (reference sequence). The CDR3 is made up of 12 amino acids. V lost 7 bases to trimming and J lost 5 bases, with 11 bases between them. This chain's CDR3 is CASTGLGYGYTF. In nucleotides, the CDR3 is TGTGCCAGTACGGGTCTGGGGTATGGCTACACCTTC.